This entry concerns a single TCR beta chain. This sample is drawn from a study of control samples from healthy donors and cancer patients. The table came from immunoSEQ multiplex PCR; TCRdb's copy has only in-frame clones and leaves some out. The sample holds approximately 100,000 clones; roughly 83% are singletons and the top ten take around 35%. CDR1 SQVTM and CDR2 ANQGSEA come from the germline V gene. The CDR3 is 13 amino acids. The ends were cut back, 5 bases at V and 1 base at J, with 11 bases in the middle. The TCR was taken from a man aged 70 or older with lung cancer. This chain joins TRBV29-1 and TRBJ1-1, with no clear D. What was sequenced was PBMCs. This CDR3 is CSVSSTENTEAFF. The CDR3 nucleotides read TGCAGCGTTTCGAGCACAGAGAACACTGAAGCTTTCTTT.